Presented here are 6 T cell receptor beta chains from one specimen sequenced in a study of T-cell memory formation after mild COVID-19. MiXCR was run by TCRdb on the 5' RACE reads, yielding one entry per CDR3 protein. This table has roughly 300,000 distinct CDR3 sequences, roughly 8% appearing once. Sequencing was performed on PBMCs or a T cell subset sorted from them (not recorded which). Receptors originate from a man between 18 and 35 years old who had mild COVID-19 (a few samples of this study predate the infection). Cell type and time point are not known.

J is TRBJ2-7 and V is TRBV15, with 8 positions matching TRBD1. CDR1 and CDR2 from the germline V gene are LNHNV and YYDKDF (reference sequence). This CDR3 has 15 residues. J gave up 4 bases and V 5 bases, and 10 bases lay outside the gene matches. The CDR3 region has the DNA TGTGCCACCAGCCGGGGACAGGCAGGAATTTACGAGCAGTACGTC. Translation gives CATSRGQAGIYEQYV.

This clonotype was observed at least ten times. V and J are TRBV6-6 and TRBJ1-6; D possibly corresponds to TRBD1 (5 bases). Germline V gives CDR1 MNHNY, CDR2 SVGAGI (reference sequence). The V and J ends lost 6 bases and 5 bases respectively, with 11 bases between them. CDR3 length equals 14 residues. DNA for the CDR3: TGTGCCAGCAGATCCGGAGGGGATAATTCACCCCTCCACTTT. Protein product: CASRSGGDNSPLHF.

In its sample, this clonotype was seen many times. The V call is TRBV20-1, the J call TRBJ1-2; no clear D. Germline CDR1 reads DFQATT; CDR2 reads SNEGSKA (reference sequence). This CDR3 is 12 amino acids long. The V and J ends lost 5 bases and 4 bases respectively, with 11 bases between them. The CDR3 here is CSAGDKFYGYTF. The DNA of the CDR3 is TGCAGTGCTGGCGACAAATTCTATGGCTACACCTTC.

This clonotype appeared a few times. The chain joins TRBV7-2 to TRBJ1-1; D gene unclear. V dropped 5 bases and J dropped 0 bases, with 7 bases sitting between them. Germline CDR1 is SGHTA and CDR2 is FQGNSA. The CDR3 contains 13 residues. The CDR3 coding sequence is TGTGCCAGCAGCCCCCGAATGAACACTGAAGCTTTCTTT. It codes for CASSPRMNTEAFF.

This chain joins TRBV20-1 and TRBJ1-5; D not certain. The CDR3 spans 14 residues. V shed 6 bases and J shed 2 bases, with 14 bases lying between them. Germline V lookup: CDR1 DFQATT, CDR2 SNEGSKA (reference sequence). Here the CDR3 reads CSAELGSGNQPQHF. DNA for the CDR3: TGCAGTGCCGAGCTTGGCAGCGGCAATCAGCCCCAGCATTTT.

This clonotype was detected only a few times. The chain couples TRBV5-1 to TRBJ2-3, with 8 bases aligning to TRBD2. The CDR3 extends over 15 amino acids. CDR1 and CDR2 from the germline V gene are SGHRS and YFSETQ. V lost 6 bases, J lost 4 bases, and 10 bases stayed unmatched. The CDR3 here is CASTWRGAPADTQYF. The CDR3 nucleotides are TGCGCCAGCACCTGGCGGGGGGCCCCCGCAGATACGCAGTATTTT.